This passage covers 2 T cell receptor beta chains from one sample sequenced in a study of blood T cell repertoires in COVID-19. Sequencing was performed with immunoSEQ multiplex PCR; in TCRdb, only in-frame clones are kept and a portion is missing. The sample lists about 120,000 clones, over 75% seen once, with about 3.9% in the top ten. The material sequenced was peripheral blood. The receptors stem from a man in his 60s with acute or convalescent COVID-19.

The chain uses TRBV11-2 and TRBJ2-2, with D possibly matching TRBD1 (6 bases). From germline, CDR1 is SGHAT and CDR2 FQNNGV. Trimming stripped 1 base from V and 6 bases from J, with 15 bases between. The CDR3 totals 16 residues. The CDR3 spells CASSLVGQWSPGELFF. The CDR3 coding sequence is TGTGCCAGCAGCTTAGTGGGACAATGGTCCCCCGGGGAGCTGTTTTTT.

The J gene is TRBJ2-1, the V gene TRBV3-1 (or the pseudogene TRBV3-2), with D maybe TRBD2 (5 bases). The germline gives CDR1 LGHDT, CDR2 YNNKEL (reference sequence). CDR3 length: 14 residues. V was clipped by 3 bases and J by 4 bases, with 10 bases between them. CDR3 nucleotides: TGTGCCAGCAGCCAGTCCGGCGGGTACAATGAGCAGTTCTTC. Translation gives CASSQSGGYNEQFF.